A single T cell receptor beta chain is shown here with its context. This sample stems from a study of spatial heterogeneity in lung cancer. Looking at the study overall: Consistent detection of more beta-chain than alpha-chain sequences was observed.

Time point meaning: blood at routine non-recurrence follow-up after resection. CDR3 length: 15 residues. CDR1 and CDR2 (germline): SGHRS, YFSETQ. V trimming: 0 bases; J trimming: 0 bases; junction bases outside the gene matches: 2. TCRdb re-analysed the 5' RACE reads in MiXCR, keeping a single row per CDR3 protein. Among 40,000 to 50,000 distinct CDR3 sequences, more than 9% were seen once, and the ten largest hold approximately 17%. The V and J genes are TRBV5-1 and TRBJ2-5; 7 bases align to TRBD1. The input for sequencing was PBMCs, taken at follow-up. The sequence was obtained from a female donor with early-stage non-small cell lung cancer. CDR3 in DNA: TGCGCCAGCAGCTTGGGGGGACAGAACCAAGAGACCCAGTACTTC. Amino acids: CASSLGGQNQETQYF.